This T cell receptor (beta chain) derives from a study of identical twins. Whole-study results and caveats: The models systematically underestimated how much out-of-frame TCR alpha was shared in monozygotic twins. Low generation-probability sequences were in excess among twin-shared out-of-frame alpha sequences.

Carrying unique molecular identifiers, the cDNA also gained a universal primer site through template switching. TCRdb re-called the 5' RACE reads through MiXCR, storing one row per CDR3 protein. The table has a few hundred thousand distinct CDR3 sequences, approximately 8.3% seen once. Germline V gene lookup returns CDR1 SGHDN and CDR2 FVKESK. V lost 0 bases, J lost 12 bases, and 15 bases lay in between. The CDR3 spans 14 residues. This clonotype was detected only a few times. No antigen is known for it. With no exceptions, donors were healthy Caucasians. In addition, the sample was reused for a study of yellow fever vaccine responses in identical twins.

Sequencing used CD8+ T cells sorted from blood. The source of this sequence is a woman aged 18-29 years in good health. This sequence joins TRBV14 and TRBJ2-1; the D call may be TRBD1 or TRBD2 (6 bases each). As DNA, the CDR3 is TGTGCCAGCAGCCAAGACGGGGGCTCGATAGGGCAGTTCTTC. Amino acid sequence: CASSQDGGSIGQFF. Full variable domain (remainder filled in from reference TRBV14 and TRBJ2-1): EAGVTQFPSHSVIEKGQTVTLRCDPISGHDNLYWYRRVMGKEIKFLLHFVKESKQDESGMPNNRFLAERTGGTYSTLKVQPAELEDSGVYFCASSQDGGSIGQFFGPGTRLTVL.